This is a list of T cell receptor beta chains from one sample in a study of cytomegalovirus exposure and HLA in healthy donors. Using immunoSEQ multiplex PCR, the repertoire was profiled, and TCRdb retains in-frame clones only, with some absent. The data hold tens of thousands of clones, with about 60% observed a single time. The sample was PBMCs. The receptors were gathered from a woman in her twenties or thirties in good health and CMV-seronegative. CDR3s include the opening cysteine and the closing phenylalanine or tryptophan. D genes are given only for firm matches. Size is omitted from some rows. Given values are once, few, many or a class for expanded clones.

TRBJ2-5,TRBV6-5,13,.,.,CASSKTGKETQYF,TGTGCCAGCAGTAAGACTGGCAAAGAGACCCAGTACTTC
TRBJ2-1,TRBV15,15,TRBD2,.,CATSVGLAGYNEQFF,TGTGCCACCAGCGTAGGACTAGCGGGCTACAATGAGCAGTTCTTC
TRBJ2-3,TRBV7-2,14,TRBD1,.,CASSLQGAPDTQYF,TGTGCCAGCAGCCTACAGGGGGCCCCAGATACGCAGTATTTT
TRBJ1-2,TRBV11-3,15,.,few,CASSPDRPNGEGYTF,TGTGCCAGCAGTCCAGATCGCCCTAATGGGGAGGGCTACACCTTC
TRBJ1-2,TRBV6-5,15,.,few,CASSYDSWASGGYTF,TGTGCCAGCAGTTACGATTCGTGGGCCAGCGGGGGCTACACCTTC
TRBJ1-1,TRBV5-1,14,.,.,CASSYPPGESEAFF,TGCGCCAGCTCCTATCCCCCGGGGGAATCTGAAGCTTTCTTT
TRBJ2-6,TRBV5-1,19,TRBD1,.,CASSFTDRDAISGANVLTF,TGCGCCAGCAGCTTTACTGACAGGGATGCCATCTCTGGGGCCAACGTCCTGACTTTC
TRBJ2-2,TRBV2,15,TRBD1,.,CASSDMAGGTGELFF,TGTGCCAGCAGTGATATGGCAGGGGGCACCGGGGAGCTGTTTTTT
TRBJ1-2,TRBV6-1,13,.,.,CASTRTATGGYTF,TGTGCCAGCACCCGGACAGCGACTGGAGGCTACACCTTC
TRBJ1-1,TRBV19,11,.,.,CASITAREAFF,TGTGCCAGTATCACAGCAAGAGAAGCTTTCTTT
TRBJ1-2,TRBV4-2,15,TRBD1,.,CASSPLTGPNYGYTF,TGTGCCAGCAGCCCTCTGACAGGGCCTAACTATGGCTACACCTTC
TRBJ2-7,TRBV13,16,TRBD1,.,CASSLRDRGPTYEQYF,TGTGCCAGCAGCCTCCGGGACAGGGGGCCTACCTACGAGCAGTACTTC
TRBJ2-1,TRBV9,16,.,.,CASSVAFRVNYNEQFF,TGTGCCAGCAGCGTAGCTTTCCGGGTTAATTACAATGAGCAGTTCTTC
TRBJ2-3,TRBV6-4,15,TRBD1,.,CASSPQGFGTDTQYF,TGTGCCAGCAGCCCACAGGGGTTTGGCACAGATACGCAGTATTTT
TRBJ1-2,TRBV6-1,15,TRBD1,few,CASSDGQGVGPGYTF,TGTGCCAGCAGTGATGGACAGGGAGTAGGCCCTGGCTACACCTTC
TRBJ2-7,TRBV11-2,14,.,.,CASSPRQGNYEQYF,TGTGCCAGCAGCCCGAGGCAGGGAAATTACGAGCAGTACTTC
TRBJ1-5,TRBV6-1,16,.,.,CASSESRGFSNQPQHF,TGTGCCAGCAGTGAGTCCAGGGGATTTTCCAATCAGCCCCAGCATTTT
TRBJ2-1,TRBV7-9,16,TRBD2,once,CASSSSGAIAYNEQFF,TGTGCCAGCAGCTCCAGCGGGGCGATCGCCTACAATGAGCAGTTCTTC
TRBJ2-1,TRBV7-2,17,TRBD2,.,CASSFRTGTSGHNEQFF,TGTGCCAGCAGCTTCCGTACCGGGACTAGCGGCCACAATGAGCAGTTCTTC
TRBJ2-5,TRBV12-1,15,.,.,CASSWWTGMAETQYF,TGTGCCAGCAGCTGGTGGACGGGGATGGCAGAGACCCAGTACTTC
TRBJ2-7,TRBV11-2,16,TRBD2,.,CASSLVTSGRTYEQYF,TGTGCCAGCAGCTTAGTGACTAGCGGGAGGACTTACGAGCAGTACTTC
TRBJ2-7,TRBV28,12,TRBD2,few,CASRSGDYEQYF,TGTGCCAGCAGGAGCGGGGACTACGAGCAGTACTTC
TRBJ2-7,TRBV5-1,13,.,.,CASSFEGFDEQYF,TGCGCCAGCAGCTTTGAGGGATTCGACGAGCAGTACTTC
TRBJ2-7,TRBV28,20,TRBD2,.,CASSHPGVSGSTSFSYEQYF,TGTGCCAGCAGTCACCCGGGGGTTAGCGGGAGTACCTCCTTCTCCTACGAGCAGTACTTC
TRBJ2-2,TRBV5-1,13,.,.,CASGGAGTGELLF,TGCGCCAGCGGGGGCGCGGGCACCGGGGAGCTGCTTTTT
TRBJ2-7,TRBV7-2,14,TRBD1,.,CASSLDRGSYEQYF,TGTGCCAGCAGCCTAGACAGGGGGAGCTACGAGCAGTACTTC
TRBJ2-3,TRBV5-1,14,TRBD2,.,CASSLLAGEDAQYF,TGCGCCAGCAGCTTACTAGCGGGGGAGGATGCGCAGTATTTT
TRBJ2-1,TRBV7-9,15,TRBD2,few,CASSPAGGPKNEQFF,TGTGCCAGCAGCCCCGCGGGAGGGCCAAAAAATGAGCAGTTCTTC
TRBJ2-1,TRBV12-2,18,.,once,CASRLAWGNRGPYNEQFF,TGTGCAAGTCGCTTAGCTTGGGGGAACAGGGGCCCCTACAATGAGCAGTTCTTC
TRBJ2-3,TRBV25-1,13,TRBD1,.,CASSQGGTDTQYF,TGTGCCAGTTCTCAGGGGGGCACAGATACGCAGTATTTT
TRBJ1-1,TRBV6-5,14,.,.,CASSTRASIAGAFF,TGTGCCAGCAGTACTAGGGCCAGTATCGCGGGAGCTTTCTTT
TRBJ2-5,TRBV27,15,.,.,CASSPTGQPQETQYF,TGTGCCAGCAGTCCGACCGGACAGCCCCAAGAGACCCAGTACTTC
TRBJ1-1,TRBV25-1,12,.,.,CASSWANTEAFF,TGTGCCAGCAGTTGGGCGAACACTGAAGCTTTCTTT
TRBJ2-5,TRBV27,11,.,.,CASTSGGTQYF,TGTGCCAGCACCTCCGGTGGGACCCAGTACTTC
TRBJ1-5,TRBV6-6,15,.,.,CASFESPYSNQPQHF,TGTGCCAGCTTTGAGAGCCCGTATAGCAATCAGCCCCAGCATTTT
TRBJ1-1,TRBV6-5,15,.,once,CASSYVTRRNTEAFF,TGTGCCAGCAGTTACGTAACCAGGCGGAACACTGAAGCTTTCTTT
TRBJ1-5,TRBV6-1,13,.,once,CASRLDRRQPQHF,TGTGCCAGCAGATTAGACAGAAGGCAGCCCCAGCATTTT
TRBJ1-1,TRBV5-1,15,.,once,CASNRNTGGNTEAFF,TGCGCCAGCAACCGAAATACGGGGGGGAACACTGAAGCTTTCTTT
TRBJ2-5,TRBV5-1,15,TRBD1,.,CASRLPTGIGETQYF,TGCGCCAGCAGGCTGCCGACAGGGATAGGAGAGACCCAGTACTTC
TRBJ2-7,TRBV6-1,13,TRBD2,.,CASNGGATYEQYF,TGTGCCAGCAACGGGGGGGCAACCTACGAGCAGTACTTC
TRBJ2-2,TRBV9,15,TRBD2,few,CASSVTSGSSWELFF,TGTGCCAGCAGCGTGACTAGCGGGAGCTCCTGGGAGCTGTTTTTT
TRBJ2-7,TRBV7-8,12,.,.,CASSPTVGEQYF,TGTGCCAGCAGCCCCACGGTCGGCGAGCAGTACTTC
TRBJ2-7,TRBV6-1,17,.,.,CASSEFPWGREVYEQYF,TGTGCCAGCAGTGAATTTCCCTGGGGCAGGGAGGTCTACGAGCAGTACTTC
TRBJ1-2,TRBV6-1,17,TRBD1,.,CASSARQGAPSNYGYTF,TGTGCCAGCAGTGCCCGACAGGGGGCTCCGTCTAACTATGGCTACACCTTC
TRBJ2-7,TRBV4-3,14,.,few,CASSQGGNAFEQYF,TGCGCCAGCAGCCAAGGCGGAAATGCCTTCGAGCAGTACTTC
TRBJ1-4,TRBV30,13,TRBD1,.,CASKPQGTEKLFF,TGTGCCTCCAAGCCACAGGGGACGGAAAAACTGTTTTTT
TRBJ2-5,TRBV7-6,13,.,.,CASSAGHIETQYF,TGTGCCAGCAGCGCCGGACATATTGAGACCCAGTACTTC
TRBJ1-1,TRBV19,15,.,.,CASSTPPSGDTEAFF,TGTGCCAGTAGTACGCCACCGTCGGGTGACACTGAAGCTTTCTTT
TRBJ2-1,TRBV25-1,15,TRBD1,.,CASKTAGQGIVEQFF,TGTGCCAGCAAAACGGCGGGACAGGGAATAGTTGAGCAGTTCTTC